A selection of T cell receptor beta chains follows, all from one sample in a study of blood T cell repertoires in COVID-19. Method: immunoSEQ multiplex PCR; TCRdb's copy keeps in-frame clones and lacks some. The sample has 30,000 to 35,000 clones, 75% to 90% seen once. Sequencing input: peripheral blood. The receptors shown here come from a human donor with acute or convalescent COVID-19. The donor label of this sample is uncertain. Each CDR3 is given with its conserved first and last residue. The order of the fields is clone size, J gene, D gene, V gene, CDR3 protein, CDR3 DNA. The D gene is left open where the match is weak. The size entry is marked missing in some rows and otherwise reads once, few, many or a size class.

abundance: -; j_gene: TRBJ2-2; d_gene: TRBD2; v_gene: TRBV4-2; CDR3aa: CASSHQGLAGGPGELFF; CDR3nt: TGTGCCAGCAGCCATCAAGGACTAGCGGGGGGGCCCGGGGAGCTGTTTTTT
abundance: -; j_gene: TRBJ1-2; d_gene: TRBD1; v_gene: TRBV5-4; CDR3aa: CASSPSTGVVGGYTF; CDR3nt: TGTGCCAGCAGCCCATCCACAGGGGTCGTGGGTGGCTACACCTTC
abundance: -; j_gene: TRBJ1-4; d_gene: -; v_gene: TRBV27; CDR3aa: CASSLGQPATNEKLFF; CDR3nt: TGTGCCAGCAGTTTAGGACAGCCAGCAACTAATGAAAAACTGTTTTTT
abundance: -; j_gene: TRBJ2-3; d_gene: TRBD2; v_gene: TRBV10-3; CDR3aa: CAMAPGTSGDTQYF; CDR3nt: TGTGCCATGGCCCCCGGGACTAGCGGAGATACGCAGTATTTT
abundance: -; j_gene: TRBJ2-6; d_gene: -; v_gene: TRBV6-2/TRBV6-3; CDR3aa: CASSARVAGANVLTF; CDR3nt: TGTGCCAGCAGTGCCAGGGTGGCTGGGGCCAACGTCCTGACTTTC
abundance: -; j_gene: TRBJ2-1; d_gene: -; v_gene: TRBV24-1; CDR3aa: CATRSGLGDNEQFF; CDR3nt: TGTGCCACCAGATCTGGGTTAGGGGACAATGAGCAGTTCTTC
abundance: -; j_gene: TRBJ1-6; d_gene: -; v_gene: TRBV19; CDR3aa: CASSITRGNSPLHF; CDR3nt: TGTGCCAGTAGTATAACACGGGGAAATTCACCCCTCCACTTT
abundance: -; j_gene: TRBJ1-4; d_gene: TRBD1; v_gene: TRBV19; CDR3aa: CASHPGQPNEKLFF; CDR3nt: TGTGCCAGCCATCCGGGACAGCCTAATGAAAAACTGTTTTTT
abundance: -; j_gene: TRBJ2-2; d_gene: -; v_gene: TRBV6-1; CDR3aa: CASSDSGVTGELFF; CDR3nt: TGTGCCAGCAGTGATTCCGGTGTAACCGGGGAGCTGTTTTTT
abundance: -; j_gene: TRBJ1-5; d_gene: -; v_gene: TRBV2; CDR3aa: CASSQGSNQPQHF; CDR3nt: TGTGCCAGCAGCCAGGGTAGCAATCAGCCCCAGCATTTT
abundance: -; j_gene: TRBJ1-2; d_gene: -; v_gene: TRBV4-2; CDR3aa: CASSQDLGQGYGYTF; CDR3nt: TGTGCCAGCAGCCAAGATCTGGGGCAAGGGTATGGCTACACCTTC
abundance: -; j_gene: TRBJ1-3; d_gene: -; v_gene: TRBV9; CDR3aa: CASSVAGEGVGNTIYF; CDR3nt: TGTGCCAGCAGCGTAGCTGGGGAGGGTGTTGGAAACACCATATATTTT
abundance: -; j_gene: TRBJ2-7; d_gene: TRBD2; v_gene: TRBV4-2; CDR3aa: CASSQLPTSGLWEEQYF; CDR3nt: TGTGCCAGCAGCCAACTTCCGACTAGCGGGCTTTGGGAGGAGCAGTACTTC
abundance: -; j_gene: TRBJ1-3; d_gene: TRBD1; v_gene: TRBV30; CDR3aa: CAWSLLTGHGNTIYF; CDR3nt: TGTGCCTGGAGTCTCCTGACAGGGCACGGAAACACCATATATTTT
abundance: -; j_gene: TRBJ2-1; d_gene: TRBD2; v_gene: TRBV7-9; CDR3aa: CASSYGLAGGQFF; CDR3nt: TGTGCCAGCAGTTACGGACTAGCGGGGGGGCAGTTCTTC
abundance: once; j_gene: TRBJ1-4; d_gene: -; v_gene: TRBV10-2; CDR3aa: CASSDPGGREKLFF; CDR3nt: TGCGCCAGCAGTGACCCGGGAGGTAGAGAAAAACTGTTTTTT
abundance: medium-sized; j_gene: TRBJ2-5; d_gene: -; v_gene: TRBV7-9; CDR3aa: CASSQSGLATETQYF; CDR3nt: TGTGCCAGCAGCCAGAGCGGGCTTGCCACGGAGACCCAGTACTTC
abundance: -; j_gene: TRBJ1-1; d_gene: -; v_gene: TRBV5-4; CDR3aa: CASSLSDRRTEAFF; CDR3nt: TGTGCCAGCAGCTTATCGGACAGAAGGACTGAAGCTTTCTTT
abundance: once; j_gene: TRBJ2-2; d_gene: TRBD2; v_gene: TRBV7-3; CDR3aa: CASSLLPLSSGIGTGELFF; CDR3nt: TGTGCCAGCAGCTTACTCCCTCTCTCTAGCGGGATAGGCACCGGGGAGCTGTTTTTT
abundance: -; j_gene: TRBJ2-1; d_gene: TRBD2; v_gene: TRBV19; CDR3aa: CASSMVGGAMYEQFF; CDR3nt: TGTGCCAGTAGTATGGTCGGGGGGGCCATGTATGAGCAGTTCTTC
abundance: -; j_gene: TRBJ2-7; d_gene: -; v_gene: TRBV7-9; CDR3aa: CASSFPGGYNEQYF; CDR3nt: TGTGCCAGCAGCTTCCCGGGGGGCTACAACGAGCAGTACTTC
abundance: -; j_gene: TRBJ1-1; d_gene: -; v_gene: TRBV12-3/TRBV12-4; CDR3aa: CASRRTGFTEAFF; CDR3nt: TGTGCCAGCAGAAGAACAGGGTTCACTGAAGCTTTCTTT
abundance: -; j_gene: TRBJ1-3; d_gene: TRBD1; v_gene: TRBV9; CDR3aa: CASSVEGTGGGNTIYF; CDR3nt: TGTGCCAGCAGCGTAGAAGGGACAGGGGGTGGAAACACCATATATTTT
abundance: -; j_gene: TRBJ2-1; d_gene: -; v_gene: TRBV19; CDR3aa: CASSTVDRRAEQFF; CDR3nt: TGTGCCAGTAGTACCGTTGACAGGCGGGCTGAGCAGTTCTTC
abundance: -; j_gene: TRBJ2-7; d_gene: TRBD2; v_gene: TRBV28; CDR3aa: CASQYSGSSYEQYF; CDR3nt: TGTGCCAGTCAATATAGCGGGAGCTCCTACGAGCAGTACTTC
abundance: -; j_gene: TRBJ2-5; d_gene: TRBD1; v_gene: TRBV4-3; CDR3aa: CASSQQGALGETQYF; CDR3nt: TGCGCCAGCAGCCAACAGGGGGCCTTAGGGGAGACCCAGTACTTC
abundance: -; j_gene: TRBJ1-1; d_gene: -; v_gene: TRBV11-3; CDR3aa: CASSLGAEGGEAFF; CDR3nt: TGTGCCAGCAGCTTAGGGGCAGAGGGTGGGGAAGCTTTCTTT
abundance: -; j_gene: TRBJ2-1; d_gene: -; v_gene: TRBV11-2; CDR3aa: CASSLDSGSGSYNEQFF; CDR3nt: TGTGCCAGCAGCTTAGATTCGGGTAGCGGCTCCTACAATGAGCAGTTCTTC
abundance: -; j_gene: TRBJ1-3; d_gene: -; v_gene: TRBV4-2; CDR3aa: CASSQDTSSGNTIYF; CDR3nt: TGTGCCAGCAGCCAGGACACGAGCTCTGGAAACACCATATATTTT
abundance: -; j_gene: TRBJ2-5; d_gene: -; v_gene: TRBV6-2/TRBV6-3; CDR3aa: CASSVRETQYF; CDR3nt: TGTGCCAGCAGCGTCCGTGAGACCCAGTACTTC
abundance: -; j_gene: TRBJ1-2; d_gene: -; v_gene: TRBV11-3; CDR3aa: CASSLGTVNGYTF; CDR3nt: TGTGCCAGCAGCTTAGGGACAGTAAATGGCTACACCTTC
abundance: -; j_gene: TRBJ2-5; d_gene: -; v_gene: TRBV11-2; CDR3aa: CASSLGPGGGQETQYF; CDR3nt: TGTGCCAGCAGCTTAGGACCAGGTGGGGGGCAAGAGACCCAGTACTTC
abundance: few; j_gene: TRBJ1-6; d_gene: -; v_gene: TRBV6-2/TRBV6-3; CDR3aa: CASSYMGGTTLHF; CDR3nt: TGTGCCAGCAGCTATATGGGGGGGACTACCCTCCACTTT
abundance: -; j_gene: TRBJ1-4; d_gene: TRBD1; v_gene: TRBV6-5; CDR3aa: CASSLQGNEKLFF; CDR3nt: TGTGCCAGCAGTTTACAGGGGAACGAAAAACTGTTTTTT
abundance: -; j_gene: TRBJ2-5; d_gene: -; v_gene: TRBV12-5; CDR3aa: CASGLRGQETQYF; CDR3nt: TGTGCTAGTGGTTTGAGGGGGCAAGAGACCCAGTACTTC
abundance: -; j_gene: TRBJ2-2; d_gene: TRBD2; v_gene: TRBV15; CDR3aa: CATSRDRGGAGELFF; CDR3nt: TGTGCCACCAGCAGAGATCGTGGGGGGGCCGGGGAGCTGTTTTTT
abundance: -; j_gene: TRBJ1-5; d_gene: -; v_gene: TRBV10-3; CDR3aa: CATSVGGSNQPQHF; CDR3nt: TGTGCCACCTCTGTGGGGGGGAGCAATCAGCCCCAGCATTTT
abundance: -; j_gene: TRBJ1-1; d_gene: -; v_gene: TRBV28; CDR3aa: CASRSQAMNTEAFF; CDR3nt: TGTGCCAGCAGATCACAGGCCATGAACACTGAAGCTTTCTTT
abundance: few; j_gene: TRBJ2-1; d_gene: TRBD2; v_gene: TRBV4-1; CDR3aa: CASSRRDGTSGGNLGNEQFF; CDR3nt: TGCGCCAGCAGCCGCCGAGACGGGACTAGCGGGGGGAACCTGGGCAATGAGCAGTTCTTC
abundance: -; j_gene: TRBJ2-1; d_gene: TRBD2; v_gene: TRBV4-2; CDR3aa: CASSEAGGPINEQFF; CDR3nt: TGTGCCAGCAGCGAAGCGGGGGGGCCTATTAATGAGCAGTTCTTC
abundance: -; j_gene: TRBJ2-7; d_gene: TRBD1; v_gene: TRBV4-1; CDR3aa: CASSQRQGATVEQYF; CDR3nt: TGCGCCAGCAGCCAACGACAGGGGGCAACGGTCGAGCAGTACTTC